These T cell receptor beta chains were read from a single sample in a study of CD8 T cells in ankylosing spondylitis. TCRdb called the 5' RACE reads again in MiXCR, with one record for every CDR3 protein. The table has around 300,000 distinct CDR3 sequences, approximately 15% seen once. Sequencing was carried out using blood, either unsorted or a sorted T cell fraction (not recorded which). These TCRs come from a male donor with ankylosing spondylitis or in good health (not recorded which). CDR3s leave out the opening cysteine and the closing phenylalanine or tryptophan. Not every row has a clone size; where given, it reads once, few, many or a size class.

v_call: TRBV20-1; j_call: TRBJ2-3; clone_size: -; cdr3_aa: SAPRGVTDTQY
v_call: TRBV11-2; j_call: TRBJ2-1; clone_size: -; cdr3_aa: ASSLGLGRGGF
v_call: TRBV5-6; j_call: TRBJ1-2; clone_size: -; cdr3_aa: ASSLRWKGRVNYGYT
v_call: TRBV9; j_call: TRBJ2-5; clone_size: -; cdr3_aa: ASSIRTGGRETQY
v_call: TRBV12-3/TRBV12-4; j_call: TRBJ1-2; clone_size: -; cdr3_aa: ASSLPNRGHGYT
v_call: TRBV10-3; j_call: TRBJ2-3; clone_size: few; cdr3_aa: AISVRDRARGHPDTQY
v_call: TRBV5-1; j_call: TRBJ2-4; clone_size: few; cdr3_aa: ASSREGTSVNTKNIQY
v_call: TRBV29-1; j_call: TRBJ2-7; clone_size: -; cdr3_aa: SVSTGEVSTYEQY
v_call: TRBV5-1; j_call: TRBJ2-5; clone_size: -; cdr3_aa: ASSLGWAPALETQY
v_call: TRBV6-2/TRBV6-3; j_call: TRBJ1-5; clone_size: -; cdr3_aa: ASSLQGTNQPQH
v_call: TRBV10-3; j_call: TRBJ1-2; clone_size: many; cdr3_aa: AISDARVDGYT
v_call: TRBV20-1; j_call: TRBJ2-7; clone_size: few; cdr3_aa: SAPGLSSGEQY
v_call: TRBV7-9; j_call: TRBJ2-3; clone_size: -; cdr3_aa: ASSLDRTLVTDTQY
v_call: TRBV2; j_call: TRBJ2-2; clone_size: few; cdr3_aa: ASIRGSNTGELF
v_call: TRBV5-1; j_call: TRBJ2-1; clone_size: few; cdr3_aa: ASSLVSGRTHNEQF
v_call: TRBV3-1; j_call: TRBJ1-1; clone_size: few; cdr3_aa: ASSQGSGVMNTEAF
v_call: TRBV10-3; j_call: TRBJ2-7; clone_size: -; cdr3_aa: AISEGREGLLYEQY
v_call: TRBV2; j_call: TRBJ2-3; clone_size: few; cdr3_aa: ASSGSNTQY
v_call: TRBV21-1; j_call: TRBJ2-5; clone_size: few; cdr3_aa: ASSKGNRVETQY
v_call: TRBV29-1; j_call: TRBJ1-2; clone_size: many; cdr3_aa: SVAKGGLNYGYT
v_call: TRBV20-1; j_call: TRBJ1-4; clone_size: -; cdr3_aa: SANTFPGANEKLF
v_call: TRBV5-1; j_call: TRBJ2-3; clone_size: many; cdr3_aa: ASGWRRASTDTQY
v_call: TRBV5-1; j_call: TRBJ2-5; clone_size: -; cdr3_aa: ASSRGATPTPYQETQY
v_call: TRBV5-4; j_call: TRBJ2-3; clone_size: many; cdr3_aa: ASSGITDTQY
v_call: TRBV18; j_call: TRBJ2-7; clone_size: few; cdr3_aa: ASSPGVQGNEQY
v_call: TRBV7-7; j_call: TRBJ2-2; clone_size: -; cdr3_aa: ASSPSGRAVTGELF
v_call: TRBV20-1; j_call: TRBJ2-1; clone_size: few; cdr3_aa: SARRDSSYNEQF
v_call: TRBV3-1; j_call: TRBJ1-5; clone_size: few; cdr3_aa: ASSHGESNQPQH
v_call: TRBV10-3; j_call: TRBJ1-2; clone_size: few; cdr3_aa: AISTGPTYGYT
v_call: TRBV12-3/TRBV12-4; j_call: TRBJ1-6; clone_size: -; cdr3_aa: ASSPRTESPLH
v_call: TRBV3-1; j_call: TRBJ2-7; clone_size: few; cdr3_aa: ASSQTLYEQY
v_call: TRBV12-3/TRBV12-4; j_call: TRBJ2-2; clone_size: few; cdr3_aa: ASSQQNTGELF
v_call: TRBV3-1; j_call: TRBJ1-1; clone_size: few; cdr3_aa: ASSLIGNTEAF
v_call: TRBV2; j_call: TRBJ2-2; clone_size: few; cdr3_aa: ASSEGLYTGELF
v_call: TRBV28; j_call: TRBJ2-7; clone_size: many; cdr3_aa: ASSFVGAYEQY
v_call: TRBV5-1; j_call: TRBJ2-1; clone_size: -; cdr3_aa: ASSLVAGVHNEQF
v_call: TRBV18; j_call: TRBJ2-7; clone_size: -; cdr3_aa: ASSPPPSYEQY
v_call: TRBV5-1; j_call: TRBJ2-7; clone_size: -; cdr3_aa: ASSRLNWGRTPPTYEQY
v_call: TRBV2; j_call: TRBJ1-2; clone_size: -; cdr3_aa: ASRLNHRTYGYT
v_call: TRBV27; j_call: TRBJ1-5; clone_size: -; cdr3_aa: ASSPSGRNQPQH